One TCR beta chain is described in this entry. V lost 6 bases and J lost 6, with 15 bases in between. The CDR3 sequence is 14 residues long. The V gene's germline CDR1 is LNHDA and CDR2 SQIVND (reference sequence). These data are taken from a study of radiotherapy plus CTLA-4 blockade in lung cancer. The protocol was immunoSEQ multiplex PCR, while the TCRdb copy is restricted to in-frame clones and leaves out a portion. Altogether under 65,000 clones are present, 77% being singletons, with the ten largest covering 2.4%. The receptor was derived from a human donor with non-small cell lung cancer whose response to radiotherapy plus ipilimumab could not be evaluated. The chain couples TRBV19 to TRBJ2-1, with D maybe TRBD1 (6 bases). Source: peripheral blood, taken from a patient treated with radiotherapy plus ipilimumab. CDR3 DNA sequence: TGTGCCAGTAGCGGTCGGGACAATCCCAATGAGCAGTTCTTC. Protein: CASSGRDNPNEQFF.